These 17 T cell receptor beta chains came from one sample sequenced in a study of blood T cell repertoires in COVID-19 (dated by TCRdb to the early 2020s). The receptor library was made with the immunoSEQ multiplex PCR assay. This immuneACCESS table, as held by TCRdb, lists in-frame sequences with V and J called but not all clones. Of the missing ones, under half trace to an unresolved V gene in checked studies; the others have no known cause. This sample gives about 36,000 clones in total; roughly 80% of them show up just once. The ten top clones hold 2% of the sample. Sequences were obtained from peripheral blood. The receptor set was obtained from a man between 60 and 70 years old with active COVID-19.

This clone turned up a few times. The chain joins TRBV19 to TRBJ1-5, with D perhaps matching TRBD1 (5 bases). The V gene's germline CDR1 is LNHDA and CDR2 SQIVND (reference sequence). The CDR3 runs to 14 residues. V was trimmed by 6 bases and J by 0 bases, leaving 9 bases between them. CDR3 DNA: TGTGCCAGTAGCCCCAGGGTTAGCAATCAGCCCCAGCATTTT. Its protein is CASSPRVSNQPQHF.

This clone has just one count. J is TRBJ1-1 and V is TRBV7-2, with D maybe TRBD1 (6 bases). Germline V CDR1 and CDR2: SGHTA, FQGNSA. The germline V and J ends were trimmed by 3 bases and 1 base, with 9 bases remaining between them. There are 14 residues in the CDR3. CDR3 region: CASSFATGNTEAFF. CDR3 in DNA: TGTGCCAGCAGCTTCGCGACAGGGAACACTGAAGCTTTCTTT.

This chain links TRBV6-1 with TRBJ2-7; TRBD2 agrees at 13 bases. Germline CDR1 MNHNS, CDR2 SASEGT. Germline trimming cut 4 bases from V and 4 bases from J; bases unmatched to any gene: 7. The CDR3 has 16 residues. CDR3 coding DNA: TGTGCCAGCAGTGTGACTAGCGGGGGGTTTTCTTACGAGCAGTACTTC. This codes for CASSVTSGGFSYEQYF.

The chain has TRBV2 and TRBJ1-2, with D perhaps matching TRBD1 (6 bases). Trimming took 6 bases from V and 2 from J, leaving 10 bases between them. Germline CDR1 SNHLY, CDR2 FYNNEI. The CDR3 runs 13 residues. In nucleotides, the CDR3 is TGTGCCAGCAGCAACGGACAGAACTATGGCTACACCTTC. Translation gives CASSNGQNYGYTF.

The CDR3 region has the DNA TGTGCCAGCAGCGCCAACTCAGCCGGGGGGGAAAAACTGTTTTTT. Translating it yields CASSANSAGGEKLFF. V usage is TRBV5-8 and J usage is TRBJ1-4, with D perhaps TRBD1 (5 bases). Trimming shortened V by 4 bases and J by 8 bases, and 18 bases separated the two germline ends. CDR1 SGHTS and CDR2 YDEGEE come from the germline V gene. This CDR3 comprises 15 residues.

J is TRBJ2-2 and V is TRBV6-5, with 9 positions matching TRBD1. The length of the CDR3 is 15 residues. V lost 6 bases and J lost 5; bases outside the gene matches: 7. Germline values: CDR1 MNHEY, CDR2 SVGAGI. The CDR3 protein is CASSRTGEYTGELFF. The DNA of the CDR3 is TGTGCCAGCAGCAGGACAGGGGAGTATACCGGGGAGCTGTTTTTT.

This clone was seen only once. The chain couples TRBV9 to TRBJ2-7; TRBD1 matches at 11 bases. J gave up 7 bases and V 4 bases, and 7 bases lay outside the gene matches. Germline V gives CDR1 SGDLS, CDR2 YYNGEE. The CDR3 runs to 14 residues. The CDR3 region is CASSTGQGALEQYF. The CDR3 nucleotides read TGTGCCAGCAGCACCGGACAGGGGGCGCTTGAGCAGTACTTC. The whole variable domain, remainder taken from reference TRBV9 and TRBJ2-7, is DSGVTQTPKHLITATGQRVTLRCSPRSGDLSVYWYQQSLDQGLQFLIQYYNGEERAKGNILERFSAQQFPDLHSELNLSSLELGDSALYFCASSTGQGALEQYFGPGTRLTVT.

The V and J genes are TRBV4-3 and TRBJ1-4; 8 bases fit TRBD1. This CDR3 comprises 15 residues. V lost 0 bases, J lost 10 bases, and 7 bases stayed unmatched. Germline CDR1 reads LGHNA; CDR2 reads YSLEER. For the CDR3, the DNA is TGCGCCAGCAGCCAAGATGGGCAGGGGGCCGGAAAACTGTTTTTT. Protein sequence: CASSQDGQGAGKLFF.

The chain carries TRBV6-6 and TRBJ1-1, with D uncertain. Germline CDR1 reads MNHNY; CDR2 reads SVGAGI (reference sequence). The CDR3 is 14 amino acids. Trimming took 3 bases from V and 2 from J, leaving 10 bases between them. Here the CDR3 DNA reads TGTGCCAGCAGTTATTCAGAGGGTAACACTGAAGCTTTCTTT. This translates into CASSYSEGNTEAFF.

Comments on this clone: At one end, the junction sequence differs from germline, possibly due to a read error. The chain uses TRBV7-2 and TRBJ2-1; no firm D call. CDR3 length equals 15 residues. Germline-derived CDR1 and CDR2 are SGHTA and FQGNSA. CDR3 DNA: TGTGCCAGCAGTTTAGACGGTGTCTCCTACAATGAGCAGTTCTTC. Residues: CASSLDGVSYNEQFF.

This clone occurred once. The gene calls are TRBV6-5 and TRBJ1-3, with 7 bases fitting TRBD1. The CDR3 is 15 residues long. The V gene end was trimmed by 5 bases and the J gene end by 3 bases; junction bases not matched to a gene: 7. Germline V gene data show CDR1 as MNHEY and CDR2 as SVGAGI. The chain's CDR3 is CASSLRGSDGNTIYF. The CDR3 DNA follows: TGTGCCAGCAGTCTCAGGGGGTCCGATGGAAACACCATATATTTT.

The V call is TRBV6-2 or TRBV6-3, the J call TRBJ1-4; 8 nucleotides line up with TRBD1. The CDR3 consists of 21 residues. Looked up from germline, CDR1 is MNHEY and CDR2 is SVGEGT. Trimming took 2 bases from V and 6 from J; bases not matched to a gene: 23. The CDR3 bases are TGTGCCAGCAGTTACGCGACCCCCGCACCGGGACAGGATGTGTGGGATGAAAAACTGTTTTTT. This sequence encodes CASSYATPAPGQDVWDEKLFF.

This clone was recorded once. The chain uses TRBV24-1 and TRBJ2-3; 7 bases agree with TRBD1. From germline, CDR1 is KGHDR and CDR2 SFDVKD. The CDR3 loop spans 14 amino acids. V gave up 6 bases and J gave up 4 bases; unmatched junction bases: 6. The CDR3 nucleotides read TGTGCCACCAGTAAGAAGGGGGCAGCAGATACGCAGTATTTT. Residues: CATSKKGAADTQYF.

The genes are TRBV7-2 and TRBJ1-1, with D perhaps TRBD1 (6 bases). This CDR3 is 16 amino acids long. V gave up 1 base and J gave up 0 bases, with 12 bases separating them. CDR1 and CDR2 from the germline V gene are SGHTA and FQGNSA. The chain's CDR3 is CASSLGPGAMNTEAFF. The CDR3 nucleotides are TGTGCCAGCAGCTTAGGACCAGGGGCAATGAACACTGAAGCTTTCTTT.

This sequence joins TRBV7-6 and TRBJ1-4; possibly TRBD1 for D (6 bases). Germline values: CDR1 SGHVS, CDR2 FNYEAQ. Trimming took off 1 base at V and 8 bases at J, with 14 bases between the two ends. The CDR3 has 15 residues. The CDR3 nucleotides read TGTGCCAGCAGCTTAGGGGGGCAGGGCGGCGAAAAACTGTTTTTT. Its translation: CASSLGGQGGEKLFF.

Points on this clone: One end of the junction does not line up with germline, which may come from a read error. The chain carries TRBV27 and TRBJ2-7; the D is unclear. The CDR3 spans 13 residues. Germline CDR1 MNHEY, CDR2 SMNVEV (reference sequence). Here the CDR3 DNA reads TGTGCCAGCAATTTAATGGCAGCCTACGAGCAGTACTTC. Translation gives CASNLMAAYEQYF.

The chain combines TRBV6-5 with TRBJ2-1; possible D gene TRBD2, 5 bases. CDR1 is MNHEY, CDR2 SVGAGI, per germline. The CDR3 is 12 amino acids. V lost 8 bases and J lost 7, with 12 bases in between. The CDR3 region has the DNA TGTGCCAGCTCAGATCCGGGGAATGAGCAGTTCTTC. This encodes CASSDPGNEQFF.